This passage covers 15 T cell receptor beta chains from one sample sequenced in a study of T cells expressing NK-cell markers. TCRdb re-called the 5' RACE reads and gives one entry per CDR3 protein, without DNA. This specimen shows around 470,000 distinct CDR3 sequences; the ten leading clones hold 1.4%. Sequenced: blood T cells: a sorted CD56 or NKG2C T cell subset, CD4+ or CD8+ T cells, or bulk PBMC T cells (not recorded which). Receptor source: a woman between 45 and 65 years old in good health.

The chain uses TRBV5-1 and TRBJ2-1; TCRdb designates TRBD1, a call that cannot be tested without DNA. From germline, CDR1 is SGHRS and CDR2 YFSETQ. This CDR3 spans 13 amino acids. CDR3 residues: CASSPGGGREQFF.

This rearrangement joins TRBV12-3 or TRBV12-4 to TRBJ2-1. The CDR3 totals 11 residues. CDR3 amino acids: CASRVLDEQFF.

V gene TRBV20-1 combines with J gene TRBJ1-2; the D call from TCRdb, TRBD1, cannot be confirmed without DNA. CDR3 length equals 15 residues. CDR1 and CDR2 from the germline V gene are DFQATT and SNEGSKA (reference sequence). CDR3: CSARVVQGQGWGYTF.

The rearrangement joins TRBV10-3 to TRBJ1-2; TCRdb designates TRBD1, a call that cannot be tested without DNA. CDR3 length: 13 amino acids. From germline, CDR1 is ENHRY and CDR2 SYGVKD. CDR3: CAIRAGTGSGYTF.

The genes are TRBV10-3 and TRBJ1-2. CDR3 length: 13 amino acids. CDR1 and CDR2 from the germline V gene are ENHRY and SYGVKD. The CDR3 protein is CAITGTSLYGYTF.

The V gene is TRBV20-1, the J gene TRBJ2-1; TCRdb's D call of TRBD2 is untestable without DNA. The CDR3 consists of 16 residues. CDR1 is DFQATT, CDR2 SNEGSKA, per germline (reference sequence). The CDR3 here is CSAGRGYGREIDEQFF.

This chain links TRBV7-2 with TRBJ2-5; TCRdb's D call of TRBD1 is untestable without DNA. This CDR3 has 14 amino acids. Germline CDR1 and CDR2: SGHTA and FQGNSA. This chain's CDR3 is CASSKISRSRSQYF.

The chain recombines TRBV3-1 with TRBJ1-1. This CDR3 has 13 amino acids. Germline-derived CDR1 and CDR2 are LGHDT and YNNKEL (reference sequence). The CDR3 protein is CASSQFTLTEAFF.

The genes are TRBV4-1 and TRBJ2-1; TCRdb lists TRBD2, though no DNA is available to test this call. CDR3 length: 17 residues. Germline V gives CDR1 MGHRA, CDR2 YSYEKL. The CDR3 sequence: CASSLGTSGRAGYEQFF.

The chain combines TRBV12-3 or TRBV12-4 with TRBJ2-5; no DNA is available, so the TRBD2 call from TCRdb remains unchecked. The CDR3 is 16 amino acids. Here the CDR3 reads CASSRTSGRWQETQYF.

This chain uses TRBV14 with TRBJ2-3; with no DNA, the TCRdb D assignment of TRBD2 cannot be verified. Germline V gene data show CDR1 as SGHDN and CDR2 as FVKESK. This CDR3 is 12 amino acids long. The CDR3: CASTWGGDTQYF.

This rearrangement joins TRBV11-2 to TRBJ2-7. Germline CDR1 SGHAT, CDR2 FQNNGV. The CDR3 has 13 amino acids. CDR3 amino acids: CASSRIGYYEQYF.

The CDR3 loop is CASSLASGGPGEQFF. V is TRBV5-1 and J is TRBJ2-1; the D call of TRBD2 rests on TCRdb alone, since no DNA is present to check it. The germline gives CDR1 SGHRS, CDR2 YFSETQ. The CDR3 covers 15 residues.

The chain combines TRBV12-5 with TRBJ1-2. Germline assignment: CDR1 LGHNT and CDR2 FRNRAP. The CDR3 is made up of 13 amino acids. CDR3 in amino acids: CASGFVTFYGYTF.

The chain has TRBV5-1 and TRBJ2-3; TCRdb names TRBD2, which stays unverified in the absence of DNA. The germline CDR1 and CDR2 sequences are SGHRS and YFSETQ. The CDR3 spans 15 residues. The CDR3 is CASSLVAGEWDTQYF.